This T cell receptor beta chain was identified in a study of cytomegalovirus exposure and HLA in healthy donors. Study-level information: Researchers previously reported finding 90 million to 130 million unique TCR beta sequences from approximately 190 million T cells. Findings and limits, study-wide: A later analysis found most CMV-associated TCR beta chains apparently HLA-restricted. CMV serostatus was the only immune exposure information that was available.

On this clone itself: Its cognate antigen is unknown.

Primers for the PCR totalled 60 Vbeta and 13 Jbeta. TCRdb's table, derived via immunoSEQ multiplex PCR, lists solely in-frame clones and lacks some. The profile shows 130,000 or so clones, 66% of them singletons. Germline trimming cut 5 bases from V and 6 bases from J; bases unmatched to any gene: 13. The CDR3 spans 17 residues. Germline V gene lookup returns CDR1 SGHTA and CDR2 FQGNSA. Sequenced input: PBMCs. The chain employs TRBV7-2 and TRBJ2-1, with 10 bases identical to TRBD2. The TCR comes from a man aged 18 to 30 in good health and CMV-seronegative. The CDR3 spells CASSDQSGLAEINEQFF. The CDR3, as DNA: TGTGCCAGCAGCGATCAAAGCGGACTAGCGGAGATCAATGAGCAGTTCTTC.